The 28 T cell receptor beta chains in this list originate from one sample, sequenced in a study of CD4 and CD8 cells across lung adenocarcinoma regions (dated by TCRdb to the late 2010s). The protocol used for the library was PCR. These reads were obtained on a HiSeq X Ten. TCRdb reworked the public reads: Q25 trimming with fastp, MiXCR clone assembly, productive beta chains retained. CDR3 protein duplicates are merged, each entry listing the most common genes and DNA. This sample gives 20,000 or so distinct CDR3 sequences in total; 50% of them show up just once. Clones ranked in the top ten supply less than 40% of the sample. The sequenced sample consisted of CD8+ T cells from the margin of a lung tumor. Explained via the paper, the cell subset or site label denotes: tumor margin region. These receptors were collected from a male donor with lung adenocarcinoma. The CD4 and CD8 labels of this study may be unreliable.

By frequency in the sample, this clonotype is large. Written as DNA, the CDR3 is TGTGCCAGCACCGGGACAGGGTACGAGACTGAAGCTTTCTTT. This gives the protein CASTGTGYETEAFF. This chain links TRBV6-1 with TRBJ1-1, with 9 bases fitting TRBD1. After removal of 7 bases from V and 5 bases from J, the junction contained 8 bases not matched to a gene. CDR3 length equals 14 residues. Germline V gene data show CDR1 as MNHNS and CDR2 as SASEGT.

The rearrangement joins TRBV6-1 to TRBJ2-1, with 8 bases fitting TRBD2. After removal of 6 bases from V and 6 bases from J, the junction contained 4 bases not matched to a gene. CDR1 is MNHNS, CDR2 SASEGT, per germline. This CDR3 has 13 amino acids. CDR3 coding DNA: TGTGCCAGCAGCACCGGGACTAGCAATGAGCAGTTCTTC. Translation gives CASSTGTSNEQFF.

On this clonotype: Germline and junction disagree at one end, which may indicate a read error. J is TRBJ2-3 and V is TRBV27; no clear D gene. CDR3 length: 14 amino acids. Germline V CDR1 and CDR2: MNHEY, SMNVEV (reference sequence). CDR3 residues: CAGSGRLPEDTQYF. CDR3 in DNA: TGTGCGGGCAGTGGGCGACTGCCAGAAGATACCCAGTACTTT.

V is TRBV10-1 and J is TRBJ2-5, with 13 positions matching TRBD2. CDR3 length: 15 residues. Unmatched junction bases numbered 3, after V lost 4 bases and J lost 4 bases. The germline V gene encodes CDR1 WNHNN and CDR2 SYGVQD (reference sequence). The CDR3 DNA is TGCGCCAGCAGTGTTGGGACTAGCGGGACAGAGACCCAGTACTTC. Translation: CASSVGTSGTETQYF.

This clonotype appeared a few times. The gene calls are TRBV10-2 and TRBJ2-7; TRBD2 agrees at 7 bases. The CDR3 length is 15 residues. The V gene's germline CDR1 is WSHSY and CDR2 SAAADI. Unmatched junction bases numbered 10, after V lost 3 bases and J lost 5 bases. CDR3 bases: TGCGCCAGCAGTGACCCGGGACTAAGTATCCACGAGCAGTACTTC. It yields the protein CASSDPGLSIHEQYF.

This clonotype was seen a few times. This rearrangement joins TRBV30 to TRBJ2-1; TRBD1 matches at 8 bases. The end of the DNA fits TRBJ2-7 better, so the J call may be wrong. CDR1 and CDR2 (germline): GTSNPN, SVGIG (reference sequence). This CDR3 region has 14 residues. The CDR3 DNA follows: TGTGCCTTAAGCCTCCAGGGGGCACCTTACGAGCAGTACTTC. Its translation: CALSLQGAPYEQYF.

This clonotype was seen once. The rearrangement links TRBV6-1 to TRBJ2-3; D unclear. Germline CDR1 is MNHNS and CDR2 is SASEGT. Trimming took 3 bases from V and 0 from J, leaving 13 bases between them. CDR3 length equals 16 residues. The CDR3 is CASSDLAVSSTDTQYF. DNA for the CDR3: TGTGCCAGCAGTGATCTGGCGGTGTCAAGCACAGATACGCAGTATTTT.

The chain recombines TRBV27 with TRBJ1-3, with D unresolved. The germline V gene has CDR1 MNHEY and CDR2 SMNVEV (reference sequence). Deletions cut 8 bases from V and 0 bases from J, with 8 bases between. The CDR3 is made up of 13 amino acids. CDR3 DNA sequence: TGTGCCAGCGTGGTTAGCTCTGGAAACACCATATATTTT. Amino acids: CASVVSSGNTIYF.

Points on this clonotype: A much larger clonotype is one base distant, so this may be a read error. The chain employs TRBV27 and TRBJ2-1, with TRBD2 as a possible D gene (5 bases). V lost 5 bases and J lost 10, with 15 bases in between. The CDR3 spans 13 residues. Germline V lookup: CDR1 MNHEY, CDR2 SMNVEV (reference sequence). CDR3 sequence (DNA): TGTGCCAGCAGTCTGTCGGGGAGATCCGAGCAGTTCTTC. It translates to CASSLSGRSEQFF.

V and J are TRBV20-1 and TRBJ2-1; 8 bases fit TRBD2. Losses at the gene ends were 6 bases for V and 2 bases for J; bases not matched to a gene: 6. The germline V gene has CDR1 DFQATT and CDR2 SNEGSKA (reference sequence). This CDR3 is 14 amino acids long. The CDR3 nucleotides are TGCAGTGCGAGAAGCGGGGGACCCTACAATGAGCAGTTCTTC. It specifies CSARSGGPYNEQFF.

This clonotype ranks as medium-sized. The gene calls are TRBV6-1 and TRBJ2-1; 8 nucleotides agree with TRBD1. The DNA end is a closer match to TRBJ2-7, so the J assignment may be wrong. The CDR3 length is 15 residues. Germline CDR1 reads MNHNS; CDR2 reads SASEGT. The CDR3 DNA reads TGTGCCAGCAGTGAACAGGGGGCACATACCTACGAGCAGTACTTC. This translates into CASSEQGAHTYEQYF.

The J gene is TRBJ2-4, the V gene TRBV28, with D perhaps given as TRBD1 or TRBD2 (5 bases each). The germline CDR1 and CDR2 sequences are MDHEN and SYDVKM. The V end lost 5 bases, the J end lost 13 bases, and 27 bases lay between the germline ends. The CDR3 has 16 amino acids. This CDR3 reads CASSGEGPGGKDTQYF. CDR3 bases: TGTGCCAGCAGTGGTGAGGGGCCGGGCGGCAAAGATACGCAGTACTTC.

CDR3 DNA: TGCGCCAGCAGTTGGCTGGGGCAGGGGGCAGATACGCAGTATTTT. Protein product: CASSWLGQGADTQYF. The chain is built from TRBV5-1 and TRBJ2-3; 7 bases are shared with TRBD1. The CDR3 totals 15 residues. Looked up from germline, CDR1 is SGHRS and CDR2 is YFSETQ. V was pared by 5 bases and J by 4 bases, with 10 bases of the junction left unmatched.

The J gene is TRBJ2-4, the V gene TRBV6-1; D is possibly TRBD1 or TRBD2 (5 bases each). The CDR3 totals 16 residues. V gave up 0 bases and J gave up 13 bases, with 22 bases separating them. Germline CDR1 MNHNS, CDR2 SASEGT. The CDR3 here is CASSEAGMGVEDTQYF. The CDR3 DNA reads TGTGCCAGCAGTGAAGCGGGGATGGGGGTTGAGGACACGCAGTACTTC.

This clonotype was seen only a few times. The V and J genes are TRBV6-1 and TRBJ2-5; TRBD2 is a possible D gene (6 bases). TRBJ2-7 explains the end of the DNA better; the J call may be wrong. The V gene's germline CDR1 is MNHNS and CDR2 SASEGT. The CDR3 loop spans 14 amino acids. CDR3 nucleotides: TGTGCCAGCAGCCTCCGGGAGATGAGCTACGAGCAGTACTTC. Its translation is CASSLREMSYEQYF.

V is TRBV7-6 and J is TRBJ2-5, with no clear D. The J call could be wrong; TRBJ2-1 is a better fit for the DNA end. From germline, CDR1 is SGHVS and CDR2 FNYEAQ. The CDR3 length is 13 residues. The CDR3 sequence: CASSLKPGQQQFF. In DNA, the CDR3 is TGTGCCAGCAGCCTTAAACCGGGTCAGCAGCAGTTCTTC.

The chain combines TRBV6-1 with TRBJ1-1; possible D gene TRBD1, 5 bases. V was shortened by 3 bases and J by 1 base, with 9 bases between the two germline ends. Germline V gene lookup returns CDR1 MNHNS and CDR2 SASEGT. The CDR3 has 14 residues. The CDR3 region is CASSEGHRNTEAFF. CDR3 DNA: TGTGCCAGCAGTGAGGGGCATAGGAACACTGAAGCTTTCTTT.

The chain is built from TRBV6-1 and TRBJ2-5, with D possibly called TRBD1 or TRBD2 (5 bases each). CDR3 length: 15 amino acids. Germline V gene sequence: CDR1 MNHNS, CDR2 SASEGT. Trimming shortened V by 0 bases and J by 5 bases, and 13 bases separated the two germline ends. This CDR3 is CASSEANPGPETQYF. The CDR3 bases are TGTGCCAGCAGTGAAGCGAACCCGGGGCCTGAGACCCAGTACTTC.

The rearrangement links TRBV4-1 to TRBJ1-4; 9 nucleotides align to TRBD1. This CDR3 region has 15 residues. The ends lost 4 bases at V and 6 bases at J; junction bases unmatched: 6. Germline lookup yields CDR1 MGHRA and CDR2 YSYEKL. The CDR3 spells CASSPQGTGYEKLFF. For the CDR3, the DNA is TGCGCCAGCAGCCCCCAAGGGACAGGGTATGAAAAACTGTTTTTT.

This clonotype turned up a few times. The chain has TRBV5-1 and TRBJ1-1; D is possibly TRBD1 (6 bases). CDR1 and CDR2 from the germline V gene are SGHRS and YFSETQ. The CDR3 loop spans 14 amino acids. With 0 bases removed from V and 6 bases from J, the gap between germline ends came to 12 bases. The CDR3, as DNA: TGCGCCAGCAGCTTGGCGGGGGGCGCCTCTGAAGCTTTCTTT. Protein: CASSLAGGASEAFF.

This CDR3 is CASSQGARSGTQYF. The CDR3, as DNA: TGCGCCAGCAGCCAAGGCGCTAGATCCGGGACCCAGTACTTC. The chain has TRBV4-1 and TRBJ2-5; D is uncertain. Germline CDR1 and CDR2: MGHRA and YSYEKL. The CDR3 runs to 14 residues. V shed 1 base and J shed 7 bases, with 13 bases lying between them.

In its sample, this clonotype was seen a few times. The chain has TRBV4-1 and TRBJ2-2; TRBD2 aligns across 11 bases. In germline, CDR1 is MGHRA, CDR2 YSYEKL. V gave up 3 bases and J gave up 7 bases; unmatched junction bases: 7. The CDR3 totals 16 residues. The CDR3 DNA is TGCGCCAGCAGCCATTCTAGCGGGAGGAGTTTCGGGGAGCTGTTTTTT. It translates to CASSHSSGRSFGELFF.

The chain has TRBV27 and TRBJ2-5, with a possible D match to TRBD1 (6 bases). Trimming took 5 bases from V and 11 from J, leaving 15 bases between them. The germline V gene encodes CDR1 MNHEY and CDR2 SMNVEV (reference sequence). The CDR3 is 12 amino acids. CDR3 protein: CASSPPQGTQYF. Written as DNA, the CDR3 is TGTGCCAGCAGTCCCCCACAGGGTACGCAGTACTTC.

This clonotype was seen repeatedly, ten times or more. This chain links TRBV6-5 with TRBJ1-2; D is ambiguous. V dropped 2 bases and J dropped 4 bases, with 11 bases sitting between them. Germline CDR1 MNHEY, CDR2 SVGAGI. This CDR3 is 14 amino acids long. The CDR3 DNA sequence: TGTGCCAGCAGTTACAGTCTCCGGTCCTATGGCTACACCTTC. Encoded protein: CASSYSLRSYGYTF.

The sample holds a few counts of this clonotype. The genes are TRBV6-1 and TRBJ2-1; 10 bases agree with TRBD2. Germline CDR1 reads MNHNS; CDR2 reads SASEGT. The ends lost 6 bases at V and 1 base at J; junction bases unmatched: 12. The CDR3 has 18 residues. The CDR3 region has the DNA TGTGCCAGCAGACTGGGGGCTAGCGGGAGATATTCCTACAATGAGCAGTTCTTC. This encodes CASRLGASGRYSYNEQFF.

On this clonotype: Mismatch with germline at one junction end may stem from a read error. This rearrangement joins TRBV10-1 to TRBJ2-3, with D maybe TRBD2 (5 bases). The DNA end favors TRBJ2-5, so the J call may be wrong. Germline V gene data show CDR1 as WNHNN and CDR2 as SYGVQD (reference sequence). The length of the CDR3 is 15 residues. The CDR3 loop reads CARGDEGWNQDTQYF. The CDR3 region has the DNA TGCGCCAGGGGTGACGAGGGTTGGAACCAAGATACCCAGTACTTC.

By share, this clonotype ranks as medium-sized (0.01 to 0.1%). This chain connects TRBV6-1 to TRBJ2-6; the D is unclear. The CDR3 totals 15 residues. CDR1 is MNHNS, CDR2 SASEGT, per germline. V was cut by 3 bases and J by 5 bases, with 11 bases left in between. The CDR3 DNA reads TGTGCCAGCAGTGAGCAGGCTTCCTGGGCCAACGTCCTGACTTTC. Residues: CASSEQASWANVLTF.

Written as DNA, the CDR3 is TGTGCCAGCAGCGAGACTAGCGGATGGGAGACCCAGTACTTC. Protein sequence: CASSETSGWETQYF. The chain uses TRBV7-6 and TRBJ2-5; 9 nucleotides match TRBD2. V lost 5 bases to trimming and J lost 5 bases; unmatched junction nucleotides: 6. Germline CDR1 and CDR2: SGHVS and FNYEAQ. The CDR3 sequence is 14 residues long.